This T cell receptor (beta chain) came from a study of OX40 agonist ivuxolimab in advanced cancers. Background on the study: Intravenous ivuxolimab was administered to patients every 2 weeks at 0.01 to 10 mg/kg. Three patients responded partially, comprising one with hepatocellular carcinoma and two with cutaneous melanoma.

Libraries were prepared by immunoSEQ multiplex PCR; TCRdb keeps only in-frame clonotypes and omits some of them. The table records 75,000 to 95,000 clones, around 86% of them present only once. Germline values: CDR1 SGHVS, CDR2 FQNEAQ. This CDR3 contains 14 residues. Trimming at V came to 5 bases and at J to 5 bases, leaving 5 bases not matched to a gene. The receptor was derived from an adult with an advanced solid tumor such as melanoma, head and neck, liver or kidney cancer. V is TRBV7-8 and J is TRBJ1-1; 10 positions agree with TRBD1. Sample: CD4+ or CD8+ T cells sorted from blood, taken in a trial of the OX40 agonist ivuxolimab. CDR3 region: CASSRDRGRTEAFF. In nucleotides, the CDR3 is TGTGCCAGCAGCCGGGACAGGGGAAGGACTGAAGCTTTCTTT.